Described below is a single T cell receptor beta chain sequence and its context. Generated by immunoSEQ multiplex PCR, the TCRdb table keeps only in-frame clones and is missing some. Here the sample spans some 2 million clones, roughly 94% being singletons. The sample is drawn from a study of shared clonotypes between healthy human individuals. The CDR3 covers 13 residues. The junction had 3 bases not matched to a gene; V was cut back by 4 bases and J by 5 bases. Germline V gene data show CDR1 as SGHRS and CDR2 as YFSETQ. This TCR was recovered from a man between 18 and 29 years old in good health. This chain joins TRBV5-1 and TRBJ1-2, with TRBD1 identical over 9 bases. The sequencing sample was made of naive CD4+ T cells sorted from blood. Noted subset: CD45RA+ positively selected. The CDR3 spells CASSGQGRYGYTF. CDR3 nucleotide sequence: TGCGCCAGCAGCGGACAGGGGAGGTATGGCTACACCTTC. Full variable domain (rest looked up from reference TRBV5-1 and TRBJ1-2): KAGVTQTPRYLIKTRGQQVTLSCSPISGHRSVSWYQQTPGQGLQFLFEYFSETQRNKGNFPGRFSGRQFSNSRSEMNVSTLELGDSALYLCASSGQGRYGYTFGSGTRLTVV.